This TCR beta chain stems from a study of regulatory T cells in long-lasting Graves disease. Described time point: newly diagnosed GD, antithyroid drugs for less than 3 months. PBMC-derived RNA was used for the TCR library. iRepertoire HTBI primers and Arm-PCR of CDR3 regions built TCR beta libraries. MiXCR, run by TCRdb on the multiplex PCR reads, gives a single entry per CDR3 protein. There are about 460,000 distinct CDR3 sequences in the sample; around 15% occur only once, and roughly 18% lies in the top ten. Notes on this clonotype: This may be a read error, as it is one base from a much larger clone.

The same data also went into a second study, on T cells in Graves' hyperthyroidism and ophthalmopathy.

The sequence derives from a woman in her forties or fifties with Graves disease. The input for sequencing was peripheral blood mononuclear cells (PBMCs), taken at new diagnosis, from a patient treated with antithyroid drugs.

CDR3 loop: CASSGSLARPRGSTDTQYF. DNA for the CDR3: TGTGCCAGCAGTGGATCTTTAGCGAGACCCAGGGGGAGCACAGATACGCAGTATTTT. The V call is TRBV25-1, the J call TRBJ2-3, with 7 bases matching TRBD1. The germline V gene has CDR1 MGHDK and CDR2 SYGVNS. J lost 0 bases, V lost 4 bases, and 16 bases had no gene match. This CDR3 spans 19 amino acids.